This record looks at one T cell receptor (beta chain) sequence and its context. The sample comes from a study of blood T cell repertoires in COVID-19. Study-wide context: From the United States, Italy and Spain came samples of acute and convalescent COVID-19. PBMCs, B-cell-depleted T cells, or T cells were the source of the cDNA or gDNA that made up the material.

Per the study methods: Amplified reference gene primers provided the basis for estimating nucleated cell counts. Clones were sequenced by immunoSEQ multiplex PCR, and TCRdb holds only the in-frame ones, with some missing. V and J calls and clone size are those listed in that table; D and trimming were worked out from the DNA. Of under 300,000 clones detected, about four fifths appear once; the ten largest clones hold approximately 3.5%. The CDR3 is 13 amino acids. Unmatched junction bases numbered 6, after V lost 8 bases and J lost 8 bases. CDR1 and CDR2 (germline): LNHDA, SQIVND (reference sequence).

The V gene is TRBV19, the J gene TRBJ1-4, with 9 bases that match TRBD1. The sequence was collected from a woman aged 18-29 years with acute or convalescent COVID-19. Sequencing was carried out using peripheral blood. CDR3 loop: CASRTGEWEKLFF. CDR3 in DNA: TGTGCCAGTCGGACAGGGGAGTGGGAAAAACTGTTTTTT.